This TCR beta chain was identified in a study of breast tumors, draining lymph nodes, adjacent tissues (dated by TCRdb to the mid-2010s). The study in broad terms: Breast cancer patients provided tumor, adjacent nontumor tissue and axillary lymph nodes, and the study compared the TCR beta repertoires across these three sources. The study aimed to assess the relationships and possible T-cell exchange between tumor, surrounding tissue and draining lymph node repertoires in human breast cancer.

The lymph node samples were taken from the axillary draining lymph nodes of breast cancer patients. The CDR3 runs 12 amino acids, cysteine and phenylalanine included. Of the read, only the CDR3 DNA is kept; its 36 bases are in frame from base 1. Trimming removed 1 base from V and 6 bases from J, leaving 7 bases between the germline ends. The germline V gene (reference sequence) sets CDR1 to DFQATT and CDR2 to SNEGSKA. This clonotype occurred many times. Its cognate antigen has yet to be identified. No clone much larger than this one lies a single base away; base qualities are absent. This sample was sequenced with an Illumina HiSeq 2000. Multiplex PCR amplification was used to generate the TCR beta chain libraries. The amplified TCR beta chain products were analyzed by high-throughput sequencing. TCRdb reanalyzed the raw reads on its own, using fastp at Q25 for trimming and MiXCR for clone calling, and kept in-frame beta chains. A single entry per CDR3 protein holds the most common genes and DNA from its merged rows. The sample has about 130,000 distinct CDR3 sequences on record, over 20% of them singletons. Clones ranked in the top ten supply roughly 2% of the sample.

What the authors observed across the whole study: The study presented the conclusion that tumor T cells originate in lymph nodes as consistent with a hypothesis, not as something directly demonstrated. The similarity between tumor and nontumor tissue repertoires was significantly greater in luminal-like breast cancer than in basal-like breast cancer. The data were considered consistent with the idea that most tumor T cells come from the lymph node and then expand in tumor tissue. T-cell repertoire diversity in tumors was found to be lower than in lymph nodes but higher than in nontumor tissue, and preferential V and J gene usage was observed.

The source material was axillary lymph node tissue. The source is a female donor with breast cancer. Some clones in this sample may be carry-over from other donors' samples. The chain was built from TRBV20-1 and TRBJ2-1; TRBD1 might be the D gene, on 5 matching bases. The DNA sequence is TGCAGTGCTAGAGGACAGAGCAATGAGCAGTTCTTC. Its amino acids are CSARGQSNEQFF.